The present TCR beta chain was sequenced within a study of shared T cell receptors in the human thymus. Trimming left V 4 bases short and J 0 bases short, with 16 bases between. The CDR3 is made up of 16 amino acids. From germline, CDR1 is SGHDN and CDR2 FVKESK. Clones were read by immunoSEQ multiplex PCR, and TCRdb kept only the in-frame ones, dropping some. The table records fewer than 700,000 clones, 88% of them present only once. The sample was also linked to a second study, of human thymus T cells. That report adds: The thymus tissue came from resections taken during corrective heart surgery. Usage of V and J genes appeared biased in thymic and blood repertoires. As related research reported, thymic repertoires overlapped highly among unrelated individuals.

The origin of this receptor is a boy in the first two years of life with a congenital heart defect. Sample: thymocytes. The chain uses TRBV14 and TRBJ2-7; tentatively, D is TRBD1 (5 bases). The CDR3 coding sequence is TGTGCCAGCAGCCCGACCCCGACAGCCCGCTCCTACGAGCAGTACTTC. Translation gives CASSPTPTARSYEQYF.